The 5 T cell receptor beta chains below come from one sample, sequenced in a study of cytomegalovirus exposure and HLA in healthy donors. 13 Jbeta primers and 60 Vbeta primers were used for the PCR. Only in-frame clones appear in the TCRdb table, and some are missing; sequencing was by immunoSEQ multiplex PCR. The sample has roughly 120,000 clones. Specimen: PBMCs. The receptors were gathered from a man aged 35-49 years in good health and CMV-seronegative.

The chain links TRBV7-9 to TRBJ1-1, with D perhaps matching TRBD1 (6 bases). The CDR3 consists of 18 residues. Germline CDR1 and CDR2: SEHNR and FQNEAQ (reference sequence). V was cut by 5 bases and J by 3 bases, with 25 bases left in between. The CDR3: CASSPQGQWGQPYTEAFF. In DNA, the CDR3 is TGTGCCAGCAGCCCCCAAGGACAGTGGGGGCAACCTTACACTGAAGCTTTCTTT.

This chain links TRBV13 with TRBJ2-7; D is possibly TRBD1 (6 bases). This CDR3 is 15 amino acids long. Germline CDR1 PRHDT, CDR2 FYEKMQ (reference sequence). V was pared by 4 bases and J by 2 bases, with 15 bases between. The CDR3 sequence: CASSSIDRNTYEQYF. The CDR3 nucleotides are TGTGCCAGCAGCTCTATAGACAGGAACACCTACGAGCAGTACTTC.

CDR3 in amino acids: CASSEEGLKAFF. DNA for the CDR3: TGTGCCAGCAGTGAAGAGGGGTTGAAAGCTTTCTTT. The genes are TRBV6-1 and TRBJ1-1; D may be TRBD1 (5 bases). V lost 1 base to trimming and J lost 9 bases, with 9 bases between them. The germline gives CDR1 MNHNS, CDR2 SASEGT. This CDR3 is 12 amino acids long.

This chain links TRBV4-1 with TRBJ1-1; a possible D gene is TRBD1 (6 bases). This CDR3 region has 15 residues. The germline gives CDR1 MGHRA, CDR2 YSYEKL. V dropped 4 bases and J dropped 0 bases, with 12 bases sitting between them. The CDR3 spells CASSPRQEMNTEAFF. The CDR3 bases are TGCGCCAGCAGCCCAAGACAGGAGATGAACACTGAAGCTTTCTTT.

The rearrangement joins TRBV10-3 to TRBJ2-1, with D perhaps matching TRBD2 (5 bases). Looked up from germline, CDR1 is ENHRY and CDR2 is SYGVKD. The germline V and J ends were trimmed by 10 bases and 0 bases, with 10 bases remaining between them. This CDR3 has 13 residues. The CDR3 DNA reads TGTGCCACCCGAGCGGACTCCTACAATGAGCAGTTCTTC. This gives the protein CATRADSYNEQFF.